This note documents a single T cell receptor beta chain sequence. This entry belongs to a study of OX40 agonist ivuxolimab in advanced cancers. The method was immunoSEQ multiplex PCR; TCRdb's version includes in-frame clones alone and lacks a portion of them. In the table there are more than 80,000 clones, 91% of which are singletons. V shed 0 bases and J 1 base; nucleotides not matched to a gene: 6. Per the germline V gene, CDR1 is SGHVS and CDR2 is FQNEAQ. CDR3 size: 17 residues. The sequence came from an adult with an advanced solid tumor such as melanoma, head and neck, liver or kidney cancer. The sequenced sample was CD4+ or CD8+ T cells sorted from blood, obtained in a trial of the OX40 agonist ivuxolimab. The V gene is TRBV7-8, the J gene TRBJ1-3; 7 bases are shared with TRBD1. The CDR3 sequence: CASSLALRGPSGNTIYF. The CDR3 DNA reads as TGTGCCAGCAGCTTAGCGCTAAGGGGGCCGTCTGGAAACACCATATATTTT.